This T cell receptor beta chain was identified in a study of cytomegalovirus exposure and HLA in healthy donors. The PCR had 60 Vbeta and 13 Jbeta primers. Generated by immunoSEQ multiplex PCR, the TCRdb table keeps only in-frame clones and is missing some. Of around 70,000 clones listed, 74% are singletons. Trimming left V 2 bases short and J 8 bases short, with 12 bases between. The CDR3 contains 12 residues. Germline values: CDR1 GTSNPN, CDR2 SVGIG (reference sequence). This chain joins TRBV30 and TRBJ1-2, with D tentatively TRBD1 (6 bases). Sequenced sample: PBMCs. The sequence was obtained from a human donor in good health. Here the CDR3 DNA reads TGTGCCTGGAGTCTACAAACAGGGGGCTACACCTTC. Encoded protein: CAWSLQTGGYTF.